These T cell receptor beta chains were read from a single sample in a study of T cell responses to AZD1222 COVID-19 vaccine. Data came from immunoSEQ multiplex PCR; TCRdb stores just in-frame clones and leaves some out. The profile shows more than 100,000 clones, about 94% of them singletons. The material was peripheral blood, obtained on day 0 of AZD1222 vaccination. The receptors come from an adult in good health. Each CDR3 is given with its conserved first and last residue. Fields, in order: J gene, V gene, clone size, D gene, CDR3 DNA, CDR3 protein. D genes are given only for firm matches. The listing skips clone size in some rows; elsewhere it reads once, few, many or a size class.

TRBJ1-4 TRBV3-1/TRBV3-2 - - TGTGCCAGCAGCCAAGTATTCGATCGGGAGAAACTGTTTTTT CASSQVFDREKLFF
TRBJ2-1 TRBV4-2 - - TGTGCCAGCAGCCCTGCTTCGGAAAATGAGCAGTTCTTC CASSPASENEQFF
TRBJ1-5 TRBV28 once - TGTGCCAGCAGTTTATTACTTTTCGGCAGGGAGAATCAGCCCCAGCATTTT CASSLLLFGRENQPQHF
TRBJ1-2 TRBV29-1 once - TGCAGCGTTATACTAGGGGTGGGTGGCTACACCTTC CSVILGVGGYTF
TRBJ2-3 TRBV5-4 - TRBD2 TGTGCCAGCAGCTTGAAAGCGGGGGGGTCAGATACGCAGTATTTT CASSLKAGGSDTQYF
TRBJ1-1 TRBV6-5 - - TGTGCCAGCAGAGGGGTCTCGAACACTGAAGCTTTCTTT CASRGVSNTEAFF
TRBJ1-3 TRBV27 - - TGTGCCAGCGGACCCGGCGGGCGCTCTGGAAACACCATATATTTT CASGPGGRSGNTIYF
TRBJ1-1 TRBV2 - - TGTGCCAGCAGTGAGGCGAGGGGGAACACTGAAGCTTTCTTT CASSEARGNTEAFF
TRBJ1-4 TRBV19 - - TGTGCCAGTAGAGTGGATTCTAATGAAAAACTGTTTTTT CASRVDSNEKLFF
TRBJ2-6 TRBV27 few - TGTGCCAGCAGTCAACGTACAGGGTACTCTGGGGCCAACGTCCTGACTTTC CASSQRTGYSGANVLTF
TRBJ1-2 TRBV4-1 - TRBD1 TGCGCCAGCAGCCAAGTTCCAGGGGGATATGGCTACACCTTC CASSQVPGGYGYTF
TRBJ2-7 TRBV5-6 - - TGTGCCAGCAGCCCCGACCAGGGGCCCGCCTACGAGCAGTACTTC CASSPDQGPAYEQYF
TRBJ1-5 TRBV15 - - TGTGCCACCAGCAGAGATTTTGGGACTTCTCGTCAGCCCCAGCATTTT CATSRDFGTSRQPQHF
TRBJ1-6 TRBV5-8 - - TGTGCCAGCAACCCCCGGGCCACCGCTATTCACCTCCACTTT CASNPRATAIHLHF
TRBJ2-1 TRBV6-1 - - TGTGCCAGCAGTGAAGGGTACAATGAGCAGTTCTTC CASSEGYNEQFF
TRBJ1-5 TRBV5-8 - - TGTGCCAGCAGCTTGGGACAAGGGTTCGGTTCTAGCAATCAGCCCCAGCATTTT CASSLGQGFGSSNQPQHF
TRBJ1-1 TRBV27 - TRBD1 TGTGCCAGCAGTTTTTTGGGACAGGGGGGCACTGAAGCTTTCTTT CASSFLGQGGTEAFF
TRBJ2-7 TRBV7-9 - - TGTGCCAGCAGTCCTGACAACTACGAGCAGTACTTC CASSPDNYEQYF
TRBJ1-1 TRBV11-1 once TRBD1 TGTGCCAGCAGCAAACGGACAGGGTTCGTCACTGAAGCTTTCTTT CASSKRTGFVTEAFF
TRBJ2-2 TRBV27 - TRBD2 TGTGCCAGCAGTCGATCTAGCGGGCCGAACACCGGGGAGCTGTTTTTT CASSRSSGPNTGELFF
TRBJ1-1 TRBV28 - - TGTGCCAGCCACCTATTGTCCCAGAGGGCTGAAGCTTTCTTT CASHLLSQRAEAFF
TRBJ1-5 TRBV6-5 - - TGTGCCAGCAGCTCTGGGGGAAATAGCAATCAGCCCCAGCATTTT CASSSGGNSNQPQHF
TRBJ1-5 TRBV27 - - TGTGCCAGCAGAAGGGACTCCCTCCCATATCAGCCCCAGCATTTT CASRRDSLPYQPQHF
TRBJ2-5 TRBV5-5 - - TGTGCCAGCCAGAATCTGCCAGGGCAAGAGACCCAGTACTTC CASQNLPGQETQYF
TRBJ1-3 TRBV19 - - TGTGCCAGTACGGACAGTGGGGGTTTAAATGGAAACACCATATATTTT CASTDSGGLNGNTIYF
TRBJ2-7 TRBV5-1 once TRBD2 TGCGCCAGCAGCCCGGAAGCGGGGTTGCTCTCCTACGAGCAGTACTTC CASSPEAGLLSYEQYF
TRBJ1-4 TRBV18 - - TGTGCCAGCTCACGTCAGGGGTCGAAACTCGGCGACGAAAAACTGTTTTTT CASSRQGSKLGDEKLFF
TRBJ2-1 TRBV24-1 - - TGTGCCACCAGTGCAGACAGGCGGTCCTACAATGAGCAGTTCTTC CATSADRRSYNEQFF
TRBJ2-1 TRBV25-1 - - TGTGCCAGCAGTGATCCCCCTGGGTCGGGGCAGTTCTTC CASSDPPGSGQFF
TRBJ1-3 TRBV19 - - TGTGCCAGTAGTATTTATTTACCGACCAGAAACACCATATATTTT CASSIYLPTRNTIYF
TRBJ1-3 TRBV2 - - TGTGCCAGCATGAGGGAGTCCGGAAACACCATATATTTT CASMRESGNTIYF
TRBJ2-2 TRBV7-9 - TRBD1 TGTGCCAGCAGTTTGACAGGGGCCGGGGAGCTGTTTTTT CASSLTGAGELFF
TRBJ1-4 TRBV28 - - TGTGCCAGCAGTTTATTTCTCCATGAACAGGGTGGAACTAATGAAAAACTGTTTTTT CASSLFLHEQGGTNEKLFF
TRBJ2-5 TRBV4-2 - - TGTGCCAGCAGCCAAGGTTATGGGGGAGAGACCCAGTACTTC CASSQGYGGETQYF
TRBJ1-4 TRBV30 - - TGTGCCTGGAGGGATTGGTCCCGGGAAAAACTGTTTTTT CAWRDWSREKLFF
TRBJ1-4 TRBV10-3 - - TGTGCCATCAGTGAAAGGTCTGCTGAAAAACTGTTTTTT CAISERSAEKLFF
TRBJ1-1 TRBV11-2 - - TGTGCCAGCAGCCATATTAGAGCAGATTATAAGCCCGGGCATGTCTTT CASSHIRADYKPGHVF
TRBJ2-7 TRBV19 - TRBD1 TGTGCCAGTTCGCCGGACAGGAGCTCCTACGAGCAGTACTTC CASSPDRSSYEQYF
TRBJ1-4 TRBV28 - - TGTGCCAGCAGTTTAACGGGGGTTGAAAAACTGTTTTTT CASSLTGVEKLFF
TRBJ2-7 TRBV10-3 few - TGTGCCATCAGTGAGTCGACTCGATGGCAGCCAGACTACGAGCAGTACTTC CAISESTRWQPDYEQYF
TRBJ1-5 TRBV5-1 - - TGCGCCAGCAGTCCTCTTCCAGGGTTATCCAATCAGCCCCAGCATTTT CASSPLPGLSNQPQHF
TRBJ2-5 TRBV5-1 - TRBD1 TGCGCCAGCAGCTTACAGGGGGGACCGGGAGAGACCCAGTACTTC CASSLQGGPGETQYF
TRBJ2-1 TRBV5-1 - - TGCGCCAGCAGCTCGGACAATGAGCAGTTCTTC CASSSDNEQFF